These 30 T cell receptor beta chains originate from one sample sequenced in a study of shared T cell receptors in the human thymus. Repertoires were generated with immunoSEQ multiplex PCR, while TCRdb's copy carries only in-frame clones and drops some. Altogether over 350,000 clones are present, just under 95% being singletons, with the ten largest covering approximately 0.018%. The sequenced sample was thymocytes. Receptors were obtained from a human donor.

CDR3 DNA: TGCAGCGTTTGGGTCCCAACTAGCACAGATACGCAGTATTTT. It encodes CSVWVPTSTDTQYF. The genes are TRBV29-1 and TRBJ2-3; no clear D. The V end lost 5 bases, the J end lost 0 bases, and 12 bases lay between the germline ends. This CDR3 spans 14 amino acids. CDR1 is SQVTM, CDR2 ANQGSEA, per germline.

The genes are TRBV28 and TRBJ2-1, with TRBD2 as a possible D gene (6 bases). This CDR3 spans 15 amino acids. V shed 7 bases and J shed 8 bases, with 21 bases lying between them. Germline values: CDR1 MDHEN, CDR2 SYDVKM. The CDR3 coding sequence is TGTGCCAGCAAACCCAGCAGGAGGGCATGGGATGAGCAGTTCTTC. Translating gives CASKPSRRAWDEQFF.

The chain links TRBV29-1 to TRBJ2-1; 8 nucleotides agree with TRBD2. Germline values: CDR1 SQVTM, CDR2 ANQGSEA. V gave up 7 bases and J gave up 1 base; unmatched junction bases: 6. The length of the CDR3 is 14 residues. Written as DNA, the CDR3 is TGCAGCGAGAGCAGCGGGAGTTCCTACAATGAGCAGTTCTTC. Its protein product is CSESSGSSYNEQFF.

This chain joins TRBV4-1 and TRBJ1-3, with D possibly matching TRBD1 (6 bases). In germline, CDR1 is MGHRA, CDR2 YSYEKL. Trimming left V 0 bases short and J 0 bases short, with 15 bases between. This CDR3 is built from 18 residues. The CDR3 is CASSQEGWYRASGNTIYF. The CDR3 coding sequence is TGCGCCAGCAGCCAAGAAGGATGGTACAGGGCCTCTGGAAACACCATATATTTT.

This chain uses TRBV14 with TRBJ2-7; a weak D match, TRBD2 (6 bases). CDR1 is SGHDN, CDR2 FVKESK, per germline. Between the trimmed V and J ends, which lost 1 base and 5 bases, there was a span of 15 bases. The length of the CDR3 is 15 residues. CDR3 sequence reads: CASSQVHLGRNEQYF. The CDR3, as DNA: TGTGCCAGCAGCCAAGTTCATTTGGGGAGGAACGAGCAGTACTTC.

This clone was detected only once. The chain carries TRBV27 and TRBJ2-5; D gene uncertain. Trimming cost V 5 bases and J 6 bases, with 10 bases left between them. This CDR3 has 12 amino acids. Germline V gene sequence: CDR1 MNHEY, CDR2 SMNVEV (reference sequence). The CDR3 DNA is TGTGCCAGCAGTCACGACTGGCAGACCCAGTACTTC. Amino acid sequence: CASSHDWQTQYF.

The count of this clone is one. V and J are TRBV19 and TRBJ1-5; D is unresolved. Trimming stripped 1 base from V and 12 bases from J, with 10 bases between. Germline V CDR1 and CDR2: LNHDA, SQIVND (reference sequence). CDR3 size: 12 residues. CDR3: CASSIGEGNQHF. The CDR3 DNA reads as TGTGCCAGTAGTATAGGGGAGGGAAACCAGCATTTT.

The rearrangement links TRBV19 to TRBJ2-7, with 15 positions matching TRBD2. CDR1 is LNHDA and CDR2 is SQIVND in the germline V gene (reference sequence). The V and J ends lost 3 bases and 2 bases, in that order; junction bases with no gene match: 5. The CDR3 is made up of 17 amino acids. CDR3 residues: CASSIGTSGRPAYEQYF. CDR3 nucleotides: TGTGCCAGTAGTATTGGGACTAGCGGGAGGCCGGCCTACGAGCAGTACTTC.

The chain carries TRBV10-3 and TRBJ1-3; D possibly corresponds to TRBD1 (5 bases). Germline V gene lookup returns CDR1 ENHRY and CDR2 SYGVKD. This CDR3 is built from 14 residues. The V gene lost 4 bases and the J gene lost 0 bases, with 7 bases spanning the gap. CDR3: CAISGGTSGNTIYF. The CDR3 region has the DNA TGTGCCATCAGTGGCGGGACCTCTGGAAACACCATATATTTT.

This clone was observed a single time. DNA of the CDR3: TGTGCCAGCAGCTTCGACAGGCAGCGTTTTCACGAGCAGTACTTC. It encodes CASSFDRQRFHEQYF. J is TRBJ2-7 and V is TRBV5-6, with a tentative D call TRBD1 (6 bases). CDR1 and CDR2 (germline): SGHDT, YYEEEE. The V and J ends lost 2 bases and 5 bases respectively, with 17 bases between them. The CDR3 is 15 residues long.

CDR3 nucleotides: TGCGCCAGCAGTGAGAATTCGCGGGGACAGTCCTCCTACGAGCAGTACTTC. This codes for CASSENSRGQSSYEQYF. The chain combines TRBV10-1 with TRBJ2-7; possible D gene TRBD1, 7 bases. V was trimmed by 2 bases and J by 0 bases, leaving 17 bases between them. The germline CDR1 and CDR2 sequences are WNHNN and SYGVQD (reference sequence). This CDR3 is 17 amino acids long.

The chain combines TRBV9 with TRBJ2-1; 11 nucleotides match TRBD2. The CDR3 runs 20 residues. Losses at the gene ends were 0 bases for V and 0 bases for J; bases not matched to a gene: 11. Germline V gene sequence: CDR1 SGDLS, CDR2 YYNGEE. CDR3 protein: CASSVGPSGRRNTSYNEQFF. CDR3 sequence (DNA): TGTGCCAGCAGCGTAGGCCCTAGCGGGAGGAGGAATACCTCCTACAATGAGCAGTTCTTC.

This chain uses TRBV18 with TRBJ1-5; the D gene is possibly TRBD1 (6 bases). This CDR3 contains 17 residues. CDR1 is KGHSH and CDR2 is LQKENI in the germline V gene. Trimming pared 5 bases from V and 0 bases from J, leaving 17 bases between. This CDR3 reads CASSAWGGPYSNQPQHF. The CDR3 region has the DNA TGTGCCAGCTCAGCCTGGGGGGGGCCCTATAGCAATCAGCCCCAGCATTTT.

The rearrangement links TRBV7-6 to TRBJ1-1; TRBD1 agrees at 9 bases. With V trimmed by 4 bases and J by 7 bases, 10 bases remained unmatched. The length of the CDR3 is 15 residues. Germline lookup yields CDR1 SGHVS and CDR2 FNYEAQ. The CDR3 here is CASSSRQGERIEAFF. Here the CDR3 DNA reads TGTGCCAGCAGCTCGAGACAGGGGGAGCGGATTGAAGCTTTCTTT.

This clone turned up a few times. This rearrangement joins TRBV28 to TRBJ2-7, with 7 bases lining up with TRBD2. Germline V gene sequence: CDR1 MDHEN, CDR2 SYDVKM. V was pared by 6 bases and J by 0 bases, with 14 bases of the junction left unmatched. The CDR3 runs to 17 residues. This chain's CDR3 is CASSAAQAGVFSYEQYF. CDR3 nucleotide sequence: TGTGCCAGCAGCGCCGCCCAGGCGGGAGTTTTCTCCTACGAGCAGTACTTC.

With respect to this clone: Sequence at one end of the junction differs from germline and may be a read error. The V and J genes are TRBV28 and TRBJ1-2; D is unclear. Germline CDR1 reads MDHEN; CDR2 reads SYDVKM. The CDR3 totals 11 residues. The CDR3: CASSQDPELAF. In nucleotides, the CDR3 is TGTGCCAGCAGTCAAGATCCTGAATTAGCCTTC.

The rearrangement links TRBV27 to TRBJ2-1; D is possibly TRBD1 or TRBD2 (5 bases each). Deletions cut 2 bases from V and 6 bases from J, with 20 bases between. This CDR3 is built from 17 residues. Per the germline V gene, CDR1 is MNHEY and CDR2 is SMNVEV (reference sequence). The CDR3 coding sequence is TGTGCCAGCAGTTTAGGGGACCACCCCCATTTGAGCAATGAGCAGTTCTTC. Its translation: CASSLGDHPHLSNEQFF.

The V call is TRBV6-5, the J call TRBJ1-5, with a tentative D call TRBD1 (6 bases). Per germline, CDR1 MNHEY and CDR2 SVGAGI. The V end was cut by 6 bases, the J end by 3 bases, with 15 bases between. The CDR3 sequence is 15 residues long. The CDR3 protein is CASRATTGNNQPQHF. The CDR3 DNA sequence: TGTGCCAGCAGGGCGACCACAGGGAACAATCAGCCCCAGCATTTT.

V is TRBV4-3 and J is TRBJ2-3; D is possibly TRBD1 (5 bases). Per the germline V gene, CDR1 is LGHNA and CDR2 is YSLEER. V was trimmed by 4 bases and J by 7 bases, leaving 12 bases between them. This CDR3 comprises 13 residues. Here the CDR3 reads CASSLRGIHTQYF. The DNA of the CDR3 is TGCGCCAGCAGCCTAAGGGGCATCCATACGCAGTATTTT.

The chain is built from TRBV28 and TRBJ1-2; D unresolved. Trimming stripped 6 bases from V and 6 bases from J, with 11 bases between. The CDR3 has 12 residues. Germline V gene data show CDR1 as MDHEN and CDR2 as SYDVKM. The CDR3 region has the DNA TGTGCCAGCAGCCCCGGATGCGATGGCTACACCTTC. This sequence encodes CASSPGCDGYTF.

The chain links TRBV13 to TRBJ2-7; D call uncertain. In germline, CDR1 is PRHDT, CDR2 FYEKMQ (reference sequence). V lost 4 bases and J 0 bases, leaving 10 bases between the germline ends. The CDR3 runs 14 residues. Here the CDR3 DNA reads TGTGCCAGCAGCTCCCACATGGACTCCTACGAGCAGTACTTC. Its protein is CASSSHMDSYEQYF. Supplemented by reference TRBV13 and TRBJ2-7, the full variable domain reads AAGVIQSPRHLIKEKRETATLKCYPIPRHDTVYWYQQGPGQDPQFLISFYEKMQSDKGSIPDRFSAQQFSDYHSELNMSSLELGDSALYFCASSSHMDSYEQYFGPGTRLTVT.

This clone was seen a single time. The genes are TRBV10-3 and TRBJ2-5; D call uncertain. The ends were cut back, 4 bases at V and 5 bases at J, with 11 bases in the middle. This CDR3 is built from 13 residues. The germline V gene has CDR1 ENHRY and CDR2 SYGVKD. The CDR3 loop is CAISGLEEETQYF. The CDR3 DNA reads TGTGCCATCAGTGGTCTAGAGGAGGAGACCCAGTACTTC.

The chain combines TRBV11-2 with TRBJ1-6; TRBD1 agrees at 7 bases. The CDR3 has 15 amino acids. Germline values: CDR1 SGHAT, CDR2 FQNNGV. The ends lost 5 bases at V and 8 bases at J; junction bases unmatched: 9. The CDR3 region is CASSPDPGGDSPLHF. The CDR3 DNA reads as TGTGCCAGCAGCCCCGACCCAGGGGGGGATTCACCCCTCCACTTT.

The chain carries TRBV27 and TRBJ1-2; TRBD1 is a possible D gene (6 bases). Trimming stripped 5 bases from V and 3 bases from J, with 16 bases between. CDR1 MNHEY and CDR2 SMNVEV come from the germline V gene (reference sequence). The CDR3 consists of 15 residues. CDR3 sequence: CASSIEAGEYYGYTF. For the CDR3, the DNA is TGTGCCAGCAGTATTGAAGCAGGGGAGTACTATGGCTACACCTTC.

The chain employs TRBV7-2 and TRBJ2-1; possibly TRBD2 for D (5 bases). Trimming took off 8 bases at V and 8 bases at J, with 19 bases between the two ends. CDR3 length: 14 residues. Germline V gene data show CDR1 as SGHTA and CDR2 as FQGNSA. The CDR3 here is CASPSGPPGDEQFF. CDR3 bases: TGTGCCAGCCCCTCCGGGCCCCCCGGGGATGAGCAGTTCTTC. Looking up the rest from reference TRBV7-2 and TRBJ2-1 gives the full variable domain: GAGVSQSPSNKVTEKGKDVELRCDPISGHTALYWYRQSLGQGLEFLIYFQGNSAPDKSGLPSDRFSAERTGGSVSTLTIQRTQQEDSAVYLCASPSGPPGDEQFFGPGTRLTVL.

As for this clone: One end of the junction varies from germline; a read error may be responsible. The chain combines TRBV7-2 with TRBJ1-2; perhaps TRBD1 as D (5 bases). This CDR3 comprises 13 residues. CDR1 and CDR2 (germline): SGHTA, FQGNSA. The CDR3 sequence: CASSYSIGPGPNF. The DNA of the CDR3 is TGTGCCAGCAGCTATTCTATTGGGCCAGGGCCGAACTTC. The whole variable domain, remainder taken from reference TRBV7-2 and TRBJ1-2, is GAGVSQSPSNKVTEKGKDVELRCDPISGHTALYWYRQSLGQGLEFLIYFQGNSAPDKSGLPSDRFSAERTGGSVSTLTIQRTQQEDSAVYLCASSYSIGPGPNFGSGTRLTVV.

This rearrangement joins TRBV28 to TRBJ1-5; 8 nucleotides agree with TRBD1. This CDR3 contains 20 residues. The J segment lost 5 bases and the V segment lost 4 bases, leaving 22 bases of the junction unmatched. In germline, CDR1 is MDHEN, CDR2 SYDVKM. CDR3 sequence (DNA): TGTGCCAGCAGTTCCCCAAAAACCGGGACAGGACGAGTTGGGGATCAGCCCCAGCATTTT. This encodes CASSSPKTGTGRVGDQPQHF.

This clone has a single count. This chain uses TRBV11-2 with TRBJ1-1; TRBD1 matches at 11 bases. The CDR3 spans 19 residues. The germline V gene encodes CDR1 SGHAT and CDR2 FQNNGV. The J segment lost 1 base and the V segment lost 1 base, leaving 11 bases of the junction unmatched. The CDR3 protein is CASSLGEDRGREENTEAFF. The DNA of the CDR3 is TGTGCCAGCAGCTTAGGTGAGGACAGGGGGCGGGAGGAGAACACTGAAGCTTTCTTT.

This clone was seen only once. J is TRBJ1-1 and V is TRBV5-1; maybe TRBD1 (5 bases). V was cut by 6 bases and J by 4 bases, with 13 bases left in between. CDR1 and CDR2 from the germline V gene are SGHRS and YFSETQ. The CDR3 spans 13 residues. The CDR3 DNA reads TGCGCCAGCAAAGAGGCGGGGGGCACTGAAGCTTTCTTT. It is translated as CASKEAGGTEAFF.

The chain couples TRBV2 to TRBJ2-1; D possibly corresponds to TRBD2 (6 bases). Germline CDR1 and CDR2: SNHLY and FYNNEI. Trimming took off 7 bases at V and 6 bases at J, with 19 bases between the two ends. The CDR3 is 15 residues long. The CDR3 reads CASIKKWTISNEQFF. In nucleotides, the CDR3 is TGTGCCAGCATCAAAAAGTGGACTATCTCCAATGAGCAGTTCTTC.